The 8 T cell receptor beta chains below come from one sample, sequenced in a study of cytomegalovirus exposure and HLA in healthy donors. Method: immunoSEQ multiplex PCR; TCRdb's copy keeps in-frame clones and lacks some. The sample shows about 160,000 clones, 89% of them seen only once. The sequencing input was PBMCs. The receptors shown here come from a man younger than 35 in good health and CMV-seropositive.

The V gene is TRBV7-9, the J gene TRBJ2-3; D not resolved. Germline V gives CDR1 SEHNR, CDR2 FQNEAQ (reference sequence). The V gene lost 4 bases and the J gene lost 1 base, with 9 bases spanning the gap. CDR3 length: 14 residues. DNA of the CDR3: TGTGCCAGCAGCTCCCGATTAGGCACAGATACGCAGTATTTT. The encoded protein is CASSSRLGTDTQYF.

V usage is TRBV5-1 and J usage is TRBJ2-1, with 8 bases identical to TRBD2. This CDR3 is 15 amino acids long. Germline CDR1 SGHRS, CDR2 YFSETQ. The trim removed 4 bases at V and 6 bases at J, leaving 9 bases unmatched. CDR3 sequence: CASSPMGLVINEQFF. In DNA form, the CDR3 reads TGCGCCAGCAGCCCAATGGGACTAGTTATCAATGAGCAGTTCTTC.

The chain is built from TRBV6-5 and TRBJ2-7; no firm D call. CDR3 length: 13 amino acids. The V end lost 2 bases, the J end lost 3 bases, and 8 bases lay between the germline ends. Germline loops: CDR1 MNHEY, CDR2 SVGAGI. The CDR3 DNA reads TGTGCCAGCAGTTACCAGGATTACTACGAGCAGTACTTC. Residues: CASSYQDYYEQYF.

The V and J genes are TRBV5-4 and TRBJ2-6; D is possibly TRBD1 (6 bases). V was pared by 5 bases and J by 4 bases, with 13 bases between. CDR1 and CDR2 from the germline V gene are SGHNT and YYREEE (reference sequence). The CDR3 spans 15 residues. The CDR3, as DNA: TGTGCCAGCAGGAACAGGGTAACCGGGGCCAACGTCCTGACTTTC. It translates to CASRNRVTGANVLTF.

This chain uses TRBV2 with TRBJ2-5; 9 nucleotides line up with TRBD2. Germline CDR1 is SNHLY and CDR2 is FYNNEI. V gave up 3 bases and J gave up 2 bases; unmatched junction bases: 4. This CDR3 spans 15 amino acids. As DNA, the CDR3 is TGTGCCAGCAGTGACAGACTAGCGGCACAAGAGACCCAGTACTTC. Its protein is CASSDRLAAQETQYF.

The genes are TRBV5-4 and TRBJ2-1; TRBD2 might be the D (5 bases). The CDR3 has 16 residues. Germline CDR1 SGHNT, CDR2 YYREEE (reference sequence). V lost 6 bases and J 0 bases, leaving 16 bases between the germline ends. The chain's CDR3 is CASNPSDGSSYNEQFF. In nucleotides, the CDR3 is TGTGCCAGCAACCCCTCAGATGGGAGCTCCTACAATGAGCAGTTCTTC.

This clone was detected only a few times. J is TRBJ2-2 and V is TRBV21-1; TRBD1 was called by the table and not checked on the DNA. TRBV21-1 counts as a pseudogene. CDR3 length equals 14 residues. The CDR3 region has the DNA TGTGCCAGCTCCCGGGGACAGGGAACCGGGGAGCTGTTTTTT. Translation: CASSRGQGTGELFF.

V and J are TRBV28 and TRBJ1-1, with TRBD1 matching over 7 bases. Unmatched junction bases numbered 8, after V lost 5 bases and J lost 2 bases. Per the germline V gene, CDR1 is MDHEN and CDR2 is SYDVKM. The CDR3 consists of 15 residues. CDR3 sequence reads: CASSPTGTANTEAFF. CDR3 sequence (DNA): TGTGCCAGCAGTCCCACCGGGACAGCCAACACTGAAGCTTTCTTT. Drawing the rest from reference TRBV28 and TRBJ1-1, the complete variable domain is DVKVTQSSRYLVKRTGEKVFLECVQDMDHENMFWYRQDPGLGLRLIYFSYDVKMKEKGDIPEGYSVSREKKERFSLILESASTNQTSMYLCASSPTGTANTEAFFGQGTRLTVV.